The 29 T cell receptor beta chains reported below all come from one sample, sequenced in a study of PD-L1 blockade in urothelial cancer. The time point was: peripheral blood 6 weeks after treatment start. The protocol was immunoSEQ multiplex PCR, while the TCRdb copy is restricted to in-frame clones and leaves out a portion. The sample records about 30,000 clones, about 85% being singletons. This material consisted of PBMCs, taken around atezolizumab (anti-PD-L1) treatment. These receptors all come from a man between 70 and 80 years old with urothelial cancer.

The V gene is TRBV5-1, the J gene TRBJ1-2, with D possibly TRBD1 on 6 matching bases. Germline loops: CDR1 SGHRS, CDR2 YFSETQ. The CDR3 totals 15 residues. Trimming shortened V by 4 bases and J by 5 bases, and 18 bases separated the two germline ends. The CDR3 sequence is CASSPEWDIFYGYTF. The CDR3 region has the DNA TGCGCCAGCAGCCCTGAATGGGACATATTTTATGGCTACACCTTC.

This chain links TRBV18 with TRBJ2-2; no definite D call. Germline-derived CDR1 and CDR2 are KGHSH and LQKENI. There are 15 residues in the CDR3. Trimming pared 5 bases from V and 0 bases from J, leaving 10 bases between. The CDR3 region has the DNA TGTGCCAGCTCATCAGGTTCCGCGAACACCGGGGAGCTGTTTTTT. Amino acid sequence: CASSSGSANTGELFF.

The chain uses TRBV6-1 and TRBJ2-7, with a possible D match to TRBD1 (5 bases). This CDR3 contains 16 residues. Germline loops: CDR1 MNHNS, CDR2 SASEGT. V lost 2 bases and J lost 1, with 15 bases in between. The CDR3 nucleotides read TGTGCCAGCAGTGAATCTCAGGGAAGGGCATCCTACGAGCAGTACTTC. Its translation is CASSESQGRASYEQYF.

The chain has TRBV7-2 and TRBJ2-7; 9 nucleotides match TRBD2. The CDR3 sequence is 14 residues long. CDR1 is SGHTA and CDR2 is FQGNSA in the germline V gene. The V segment lost 4 bases and the J segment 6 bases; nucleotides outside the gene matches: 7. In nucleotides, the CDR3 is TGTGCCAGCAGCTACCGTAGCGGGAGTTCCGAGCAGTACTTC. It codes for CASSYRSGSSEQYF. Supplemented by reference TRBV7-2 and TRBJ2-7, the full variable domain reads GAGVSQSPSNKVTEKGKDVELRCDPISGHTALYWYRQSLGQGLEFLIYFQGNSAPDKSGLPSDRFSAERTGGSVSTLTIQRTQQEDSAVYLCASSYRSGSSEQYFGPGTRLTVT.

This clone was seen a few times. The gene calls are TRBV2 and TRBJ1-5; D unresolved. Germline V gene data show CDR1 as SNHLY and CDR2 as FYNNEI. This CDR3 comprises 12 residues. V was pared by 8 bases and J by 2 bases, with 7 bases between. The DNA for the CDR3 is TGTGCCAGCTCCTCCGGCAATCAGCCCCAGCATTTT. Its protein is CASSSGNQPQHF.

The table lists this clone with a count of one. The rearrangement uses TRBV7-8 and TRBJ1-5; weak D call: TRBD1 (6 bases). Trimming took 4 bases from V and 7 from J, leaving 14 bases between them. Germline CDR1 and CDR2: SGHVS and FQNEAQ. There are 14 residues in the CDR3. CDR3 DNA: TGTGCCAGCAGCTCTACAGGGAGACAACAGCCCCAGCATTTT. This codes for CASSSTGRQQPQHF.

This chain's CDR3 is CASRLAGGPYEQYF. CDR3 coding DNA: TGTGCCAGCAGATTAGCGGGGGGCCCCTACGAGCAGTACTTC. The gene calls are TRBV6-1 and TRBJ2-7, with 10 bases fitting TRBD2. There are 14 residues in the CDR3. With V trimmed by 6 bases and J by 2 bases, 4 bases remained unmatched. CDR1 is MNHNS, CDR2 SASEGT, per germline.

The genes are TRBV30 and TRBJ1-1; 10 positions match TRBD1. With 5 bases clipped from V and 5 bases from J, the junction kept 8 bases outside the gene matches. There are 14 residues in the CDR3. From germline, CDR1 is GTSNPN and CDR2 SVGIG (reference sequence). CDR3 residues: CAWGDRGRGTEAFF. The CDR3 DNA reads as TGTGCCTGGGGGGACAGGGGCCGGGGGACTGAAGCTTTCTTT.

This clone was picked up one time. The chain combines TRBV27 with TRBJ1-5, with 7 bases aligning to TRBD1. Germline V gives CDR1 MNHEY, CDR2 SMNVEV (reference sequence). This CDR3 is 13 amino acids long. The V segment lost 8 bases and the J segment 3 bases; nucleotides outside the gene matches: 4. The CDR3 sequence: CASRDRVNQPQHF. The CDR3 DNA reads TGTGCCAGCCGTGACAGGGTCAATCAGCCCCAGCATTTT.

The chain links TRBV29-1 to TRBJ2-3, with 8 bases lining up with TRBD1. The CDR3 consists of 15 residues. Germline V gene lookup returns CDR1 SQVTM and CDR2 ANQGSEA. Germline trimming cut 5 bases from V and 4 bases from J; bases unmatched to any gene: 11. CDR3 DNA: TGCAGCGTTAGACAGGGACAGGTATTTTCAGATACGCAGTATTTT. This gives the protein CSVRQGQVFSDTQYF.

The rearrangement joins TRBV7-2 to TRBJ2-1; 10 positions match TRBD2. CDR1 and CDR2 (germline): SGHTA, FQGNSA. Losses at the gene ends were 1 base for V and 9 bases for J; bases not matched to a gene: 6. The CDR3 extends over 15 amino acids. The CDR3 DNA follows: TGTGCCAGCAGCTTAGGGCTAGCGGGAGCAGGTGAGCAGTTCTTC. This encodes CASSLGLAGAGEQFF.

The chain employs TRBV6-1 and TRBJ1-5, with D possibly matching TRBD1 (5 bases). V was pared by 3 bases and J by 2 bases, with 20 bases between. This CDR3 is 18 amino acids long. CDR1 and CDR2 from the germline V gene are MNHNS and SASEGT. The CDR3 reads CASSDGSGGRLGNQPQHF. Here the CDR3 DNA reads TGTGCCAGCAGTGATGGGTCGGGGGGTAGGTTGGGCAATCAGCCCCAGCATTTT.

This clone was observed a handful of times. J is TRBJ1-6 and V is TRBV7-8; unclear D gene. This CDR3 is built from 14 residues. Germline CDR1 reads SGHVS; CDR2 reads FQNEAQ. Trimming removed 1 base from V and 5 bases from J, with 6 bases in between. CDR3 DNA sequence: TGTGCCAGCAGCTTAGTCCAGGATAATTCACCCCTCCACTTT. Translated, it gives CASSLVQDNSPLHF.

V and J are TRBV10-3 and TRBJ2-2; D perhaps matches TRBD1 (6 bases). Germline V gene lookup returns CDR1 ENHRY and CDR2 SYGVKD. V was clipped by 5 bases and J by 5 bases, with 15 bases between them. This CDR3 is 15 amino acids long. The CDR3, as DNA: TGTGCCATCAGTCCCGCGACAGGCAGTACCGGGGAGCTGTTTTTT. It translates to CAISPATGSTGELFF.

The chain uses TRBV19 and TRBJ2-5, with TRBD1 identical over 9 bases. CDR1 is LNHDA, CDR2 SQIVND, per germline (reference sequence). The ends lost 9 bases at V and 5 bases at J; junction bases unmatched: 16. This CDR3 is 16 amino acids long. CDR3 coding DNA: TGTGCCAGCCTAAATCCGGGACAGGGTGGAAAGGAGACCCAGTACTTC. Encoded protein: CASLNPGQGGKETQYF.

The rearrangement links TRBV5-1 to TRBJ2-1; 8 nucleotides match TRBD2. From germline, CDR1 is SGHRS and CDR2 YFSETQ. Unmatched junction bases numbered 9, after V lost 5 bases and J lost 5 bases. This CDR3 comprises 15 residues. The CDR3 nucleotides read TGCGCCAGCAGACCCCGGATAGCGGGAAACAATGAGCAGTTCTTC. Its protein product is CASRPRIAGNNEQFF.

This clone appeared a few times. The genes are TRBV2 and TRBJ2-1; TRBD2 agrees at 9 bases. The CDR3 loop spans 14 amino acids. Trimming removed 6 bases from V and 4 bases from J; junction bases left unmatched: 4. Germline CDR1 reads SNHLY; CDR2 reads FYNNEI. DNA of the CDR3: TGTGCCAGCAGCCCTAGCGGGGAATACAATGAGCAGTTCTTC. Its translation: CASSPSGEYNEQFF. The variable domain in full, with the rest retrieved from reference TRBV2 and TRBJ2-1, is EPEVTQTPSHQVTQMGQEVILRCVPISNHLYFYWYRQILGQKVEFLVSFYNNEISEKSEIFDDQFSVERPDGSNFTLKIRSTKLEDSAMYFCASSPSGEYNEQFFGPGTRLTVL.

This clone was counted a single time. This rearrangement joins TRBV29-1 to TRBJ2-7, with a possible D match to TRBD1 (6 bases). V was shortened by 0 bases and J by 2 bases, with 8 bases between the two germline ends. Germline values: CDR1 SQVTM, CDR2 ANQGSEA. The CDR3 consists of 13 residues. CDR3 sequence (DNA): TGCAGCGTTGAAGAGGGGACAACCTACGAGCAGTACTTC. The encoded protein is CSVEEGTTYEQYF.

The V call is TRBV6-1, the J call TRBJ2-3; TRBD2 agrees at 10 bases. V gave up 3 bases and J gave up 2 bases; unmatched junction bases: 11. Germline values: CDR1 MNHNS, CDR2 SASEGT. This CDR3 contains 18 residues. CDR3 protein: CASSESSGSPIYTDTQYF. For the CDR3, the DNA is TGTGCCAGCAGTGAGTCTAGCGGGAGCCCTATTTACACAGATACGCAGTATTTT.

The rearrangement uses TRBV25-1 and TRBJ1-2; 10 positions agree with TRBD1. The CDR3 is 14 residues long. The ends lost 4 bases at V and 5 bases at J; junction bases unmatched: 4. The germline CDR1 and CDR2 sequences are MGHDK and SYGVNS. As DNA, the CDR3 is TGTGCCAGCAGTGCCCGGGACAGGGGATATGGCTACACCTTC. The encoded protein is CASSARDRGYGYTF.

J is TRBJ2-4 and V is TRBV27; perhaps TRBD2 as D (5 bases). The CDR3 is 16 residues long. Trimming cost V 6 bases and J 8 bases, with 23 bases left between them. Germline CDR1 is MNHEY and CDR2 is SMNVEV (reference sequence). The CDR3 reads CASSTQRLPPADIQYF. The CDR3 bases are TGTGCCAGCAGCACTCAGCGATTACCCCCAGCGGACATTCAGTACTTC.

The rearrangement links TRBV5-1 to TRBJ1-2; TRBD1 matches 8 bases. Germline assignment: CDR1 SGHRS and CDR2 YFSETQ. This CDR3 region has 14 residues. With 5 bases clipped from V and 3 bases from J, the junction kept 6 bases outside the gene matches. The CDR3 loop reads CASRLQDRDYGYTF. The CDR3 DNA follows: TGCGCCAGCAGACTCCAGGACAGGGACTATGGCTACACCTTC.

V is TRBV6-1 and J is TRBJ2-1, with D unclear. The CDR3 loop spans 11 amino acids. Germline V gene lookup returns CDR1 MNHNS and CDR2 SASEGT. The V end was cut by 7 bases, the J end by 4 bases, with 5 bases between. The CDR3 here is CASNEYNEQFF. The CDR3 nucleotides read TGTGCCAGCAACGAGTACAATGAGCAGTTCTTC.

J is TRBJ2-6 and V is TRBV4-2; 10 bases align to TRBD1. The germline gives CDR1 LGHNA, CDR2 YNFKEQ. J lost 4 bases, V lost 0 bases, and 6 bases had no gene match. This CDR3 is built from 18 residues. In DNA, the CDR3 is TGTGCCAGCAGCCAAGATGGACAGGGGGAAAGAGGGGCCAACGTCCTGACTTTC. It translates to CASSQDGQGERGANVLTF.

CDR3: CASGVTSNTGELFF. In nucleotides, the CDR3 is TGTGCCAGTGGCGTGACTTCGAACACCGGGGAGCTGTTTTTT. The chain links TRBV19 to TRBJ2-2; D remains unclear. V was pared by 8 bases and J by 0 bases, with 10 bases between. Germline-derived CDR1 and CDR2 are LNHDA and SQIVND (reference sequence). The CDR3 is 14 residues long.

The chain combines TRBV27 with TRBJ2-5; weak D call: TRBD1 (5 bases). With 3 bases removed from V and 2 bases from J, the gap between germline ends came to 10 bases. CDR1 and CDR2 (germline): MNHEY, SMNVEV (reference sequence). The CDR3 extends over 14 amino acids. The CDR3 bases are TGTGCCAGCAGTTTTGGGGCAGGGCAAGAGACCCAGTACTTC. This encodes CASSFGAGQETQYF.

This clone was counted once. The chain links TRBV5-4 to TRBJ2-5; TRBD2 matches at 7 bases. J lost 4 bases, V lost 0 bases, and 9 bases had no gene match. The CDR3 consists of 16 residues. CDR1 and CDR2 from the germline V gene are SGHNT and YYREEE (reference sequence). CDR3 nucleotides: TGTGCCAGCAGCTTGGAGTCTGGGGGAGGGCGAGAGACCCAGTACTTC. Its translation: CASSLESGGGRETQYF.

This chain links TRBV6-6 with TRBJ1-2, with no clear D. CDR1 is MNHNY, CDR2 SVGAGI, per germline (reference sequence). The CDR3 covers 15 residues. The V and J ends lost 0 bases and 4 bases respectively, with 12 bases between them. In DNA form, the CDR3 reads TGTGCCAGCAGTTACTCGATAACGGGTGGCTATGGCTACACCTTC. It codes for CASSYSITGGYGYTF.

The chain has TRBV7-2 and TRBJ2-7; D remains ambiguous. The CDR3 contains 13 residues. Germline CDR1 and CDR2: SGHTA and FQGNSA. The V end was cut by 1 base, the J end by 4 bases, with 8 bases between. CDR3 amino acids: CASSLDQEYEQYF. CDR3 sequence (DNA): TGTGCCAGCAGCTTAGATCAGGAATACGAGCAGTACTTC. The full variable domain, rest sourced from reference TRBV7-2 and TRBJ2-7, is GAGVSQSPSNKVTEKGKDVELRCDPISGHTALYWYRQSLGQGLEFLIYFQGNSAPDKSGLPSDRFSAERTGGSVSTLTIQRTQQEDSAVYLCASSLDQEYEQYFGPGTRLTVT.